This T cell receptor (beta chain) stems from a study of Ad26.COV2.S vaccination and SARS-CoV-2 variants. General study results and limits: People who got the vaccine had more spike-specific TCR breadth than people who got placebo. Analytic work on TCR breadth and depth might have understated the full extent of total T cell responses. Similar non-spike TCR breadth was seen in vaccine and placebo recipients.

This table comes from immunoSEQ multiplex PCR, and its TCRdb copy is limited to in-frame clones, with some not included. The data contain 380,000 or so clones, around four fifths of them singletons. Treatment: 15 to 20 received Ad26.COV2.S at low or high dose, single or two shots; 5 received placebo; per-sample allocation not given. It was on day 63 after the first vaccine or placebo injection that samples were taken. An adult of 18-55 years in Boston served as donor. Comments on this clone: Antigen: not known.

Germline CDR1 and CDR2: SGHNT and YENEEA. There are 14 residues in the CDR3. Deletions cut 1 base from V and 2 bases from J, with 6 bases between. The receptor was derived from a person between 18 and 60 years old who received the Ad26.COV2.S COVID-19 vaccine or a placebo. The rearrangement joins TRBV11-3 to TRBJ2-1, with D hard to call. The sample here was peripheral blood, taken in a trial of Ad26.COV2.S vaccine versus placebo. CDR3 residues: CASSLAQAYNEQFF. The DNA of the CDR3 is TGTGCCAGCAGCTTAGCCCAGGCCTACAATGAGCAGTTCTTC.